This T cell receptor (beta chain) was profiled in a study of T cell responses to AZD1222 COVID-19 vaccine. Libraries were prepared by immunoSEQ multiplex PCR; TCRdb keeps only in-frame clonotypes and omits some of them. The table includes roughly 130,000 clones, approximately 90% detected once. Trimming stripped 4 bases from V and 0 bases from J, with 12 bases between. Germline V CDR1 and CDR2: SEHNR, FQNEAQ (reference sequence). This CDR3 spans 15 amino acids. This clonotype was sampled from an adult in good health. V and J are TRBV7-9 and TRBJ1-1, with D uncertain. Sequenced here: peripheral blood, sampled on day 0 of AZD1222 vaccination. Here the CDR3 reads CASSSQALVNTEAFF. CDR3 in DNA: TGTGCCAGCAGCTCCCAGGCTCTGGTGAACACTGAAGCTTTCTTT.